The 10 T cell receptor beta chains presented below share a single source sample, sequenced in a study of T cell responses to AZD1222 COVID-19 vaccine. Sequenced by immunoSEQ multiplex PCR; TCRdb stores in-frame clones only, minus some. There are roughly 130,000 clones in the sample; 88% occur only once, and around 20% lies in the top ten. The sequencing here drew on peripheral blood, taken on day 0 of MenACWY control vaccination. Every receptor here comes from an adult in good health.

This clone was detected only a few times. The rearrangement uses TRBV24-1 and TRBJ2-7; D might be TRBD1 (6 bases). V was clipped by 9 bases and J by 2 bases, with 16 bases between them. CDR1 is KGHDR, CDR2 SFDVKD, per germline. The CDR3 loop spans 14 amino acids. The CDR3 DNA is TGTGCCACCTGTCCTGACAGGACTCCCTACGAGCAGTACTTC. Amino acids: CATCPDRTPYEQYF.

CDR3 bases: TGTGCCAGCAGCCACACAGATACGCAGTATTTT. The encoded protein is CASSHTDTQYF. This sequence joins TRBV5-4 and TRBJ2-3; D is unresolved. The CDR3 totals 11 residues. Germline CDR1 is SGHNT and CDR2 is YYREEE (reference sequence). Trimming removed 4 bases at V and 2 bases at J, with 2 bases between.

This chain joins TRBV14 and TRBJ1-3, with D unresolved. CDR3 length: 16 residues. The V gene's germline CDR1 is SGHDN and CDR2 FVKESK. Deletions cut 1 base from V and 5 bases from J, with 15 bases between. CDR3 protein: CASSQAQLGRRNTIYF. CDR3 DNA sequence: TGTGCCAGCAGCCAAGCCCAGTTAGGACGACGAAACACCATATATTTT.

The V call is TRBV3-1 (or the pseudogene TRBV3-2), the J call TRBJ1-5; 8 nucleotides agree with TRBD1. Germline V gives CDR1 LGHDT, CDR2 YNNKEL (reference sequence). The V and J ends lost 4 bases and 2 bases, in that order; junction bases with no gene match: 7. The CDR3 contains 16 residues. The CDR3 reads CASSLQDRAGNQPQHF. In DNA, the CDR3 is TGTGCCAGCAGCCTCCAGGACAGGGCGGGCAATCAGCCCCAGCATTTT.

The V call is TRBV19, the J call TRBJ1-2, with D uncertain. Germline V gene lookup returns CDR1 LNHDA and CDR2 SQIVND (reference sequence). The CDR3 loop spans 14 amino acids. Between the trimmed V and J ends, which lost 4 bases and 4 bases, there was a span of 13 bases. This CDR3 is CASSTVVTAYGYTF. The DNA of the CDR3 is TGTGCCAGTAGTACCGTCGTGACGGCCTATGGCTACACCTTC. Full variable domain (outside the CDR3, taken from reference TRBV19 and TRBJ1-2): DGGITQSPKYLFRKEGQNVTLSCEQNLNHDAMYWYRQDPGQGLRLIYYSQIVNDFQKGDIAEGYSVSREKKESFPLTVTSAQKNPTAFYLCASSTVVTAYGYTFGSGTRLTVV.

V is TRBV13 and J is TRBJ2-2; TRBD1 is a possible D gene (5 bases). The V and J ends lost 5 bases and 0 bases respectively, with 16 bases between them. CDR1 is PRHDT, CDR2 FYEKMQ, per germline (reference sequence). There are 17 residues in the CDR3. CDR3 nucleotides: TGTGCCAGCAGCAAAGACATCAGGGCCGCGAACACCGGGGAGCTGTTTTTT. It is translated as CASSKDIRAANTGELFF. The variable domain in full, completed from reference TRBV13 and TRBJ2-2, reads AAGVIQSPRHLIKEKRETATLKCYPIPRHDTVYWYQQGPGQDPQFLISFYEKMQSDKGSIPDRFSAQQFSDYHSELNMSSLELGDSALYFCASSKDIRAANTGELFFGEGSRLTVL.

The rearrangement links TRBV6-5 to TRBJ2-6; the D is unclear. The germline CDR1 and CDR2 sequences are MNHEY and SVGAGI. V was clipped by 8 bases and J by 0 bases, with 11 bases between them. The CDR3 is 15 residues long. The CDR3 DNA reads TGTGCCAGCGCCAAACGGGCCTCTGGGGCCAACGTCCTGACTTTC. Translated: CASAKRASGANVLTF.

This clone was seen more than once but under ten times. The V and J genes are TRBV15 and TRBJ2-2, with a possible D match to TRBD1 (7 bases). Trimming took off 8 bases at V and 4 bases at J, with 17 bases between the two ends. Germline CDR1 reads LNHNV; CDR2 reads YYDKDF (reference sequence). The CDR3 is 15 amino acids. The DNA of the CDR3 is TGTGCCACCGGACCTTTTCAGGGGGGCACCGGGGAGCTGTTTTTT. It is translated as CATGPFQGGTGELFF.

CDR3 sequence reads: CASSQPPASGGYTF. CDR3 nucleotides: TGTGCCAGCAGCCAACCACCGGCCTCAGGGGGCTACACCTTC. V usage is TRBV3-1 (or the pseudogene TRBV3-2) and J usage is TRBJ1-2; a weak D match, TRBD1 (5 bases). Germline CDR1 LGHDT, CDR2 YNNKEL (reference sequence). Between the trimmed V and J ends, which lost 2 bases and 8 bases, there was a span of 15 bases. The CDR3 sequence is 14 residues long.

The rearrangement links TRBV4-1 to TRBJ1-2; D is ambiguous. CDR3 length: 14 amino acids. The germline V gene has CDR1 MGHRA and CDR2 YSYEKL. V was trimmed by 1 base and J by 4 bases, leaving 10 bases between them. CDR3 region: CASSQGSTGYGYTF. The CDR3 region has the DNA TGCGCCAGCAGCCAAGGTAGTACGGGCTATGGCTACACCTTC.